This section outlines one TCR beta chain sequence together with its context. This specimen belongs to a study of OX40 agonist ivuxolimab in advanced cancers. The data were produced by immunoSEQ multiplex PCR, yet TCRdb's version contains in-frame clones alone and is incomplete. The sample has 25,000 or so clones; around 78% are singletons. V was pared by 6 bases and J by 1 base, with 10 bases between. The CDR3 totals 13 residues. CDR1 is SEHNR and CDR2 is FQNEAQ in the germline V gene (reference sequence). The material sequenced was CD4+ or CD8+ T cells sorted from blood, taken in a trial of the OX40 agonist ivuxolimab. This TCR was sampled from an adult with an advanced solid tumor such as melanoma, head and neck, liver or kidney cancer. The V call is TRBV7-9, the J call TRBJ2-7; no firm D call. The CDR3 protein is CASSNRPSYEQYF. The CDR3 coding sequence is TGTGCCAGCAGTAATCGACCGTCCTACGAGCAGTACTTC.